This T cell receptor beta chain was captured in a study of blood T cells in healthy people across ages. Study-wide background: Template-switching capture recovered about one barcoded beta molecule per two T cells.

Broader study findings: What prevented conclusive comparison of naive and antigen-experienced cells was that PBMCs were unsorted.

Then a second PCR, running about 7 to 11 cycles, was carried out with a sample-barcoded 5' primer and a J-beta primer mix. Every molecule of cDNA carried a tag from a template-switch adaptor with 12 random nucleotides. TCRdb re-analysed the 5' RACE reads in MiXCR, keeping a single row per CDR3 protein. The sample holds hundreds of thousands of distinct CDR3 sequences, more than 40% seen once. Sample donors were healthy Caucasian individuals that came from Russia, aged roughly 6 to 100. This CDR3 is built from 17 residues. Per the germline V gene, CDR1 is SGHNT and CDR2 is YENEEA. With 5 bases clipped from V and 2 bases from J, the junction kept 3 bases outside the gene matches. This clonotype was counted a single time. Its antigen is not identified.

The rearrangement links TRBV11-3 to TRBJ2-2, with 15 bases fitting TRBD2. Sequencing input: blood. This clonotype originated in a woman aged 55-70 years in good health. This CDR3 reads CASSLGLAGGNTGELFF. As DNA, the CDR3 is TGTGCCAGCAGCCTGGGACTAGCGGGAGGAAACACCGGGGAGCTGTTTTTT.